The subject of this entry is one TCR beta chain. These data originate in a study of blood T cell repertoires in COVID-19. Across the study: The United States, Italy and Spain supplied acute and convalescent COVID-19 samples. PBMCs, B-cell-depleted T cells, or T cells provided the cDNA or gDNA that made up the material.

This CDR3 has 15 residues. Germline lookup yields CDR1 SGHVS and CDR2 FQNEAQ. V was clipped by 0 bases and J by 10 bases; unmatched bases: 7. Per the authors' pipeline: Scientists estimated how many nucleated cells there were by amplifying reference gene primers. Clones were read by immunoSEQ multiplex PCR, and TCRdb kept only the in-frame ones, dropping some. V and J calls plus clone size are reproduced from that table; the DNA served to infer D and trimming. Of 68,000 or so clones listed, around 85% are singletons. Source material: peripheral blood. This TCR was recovered from a woman aged 45-65 years with acute or convalescent COVID-19. The rearrangement joins TRBV7-8 to TRBJ2-1; TRBD2 matches at 9 bases. The CDR3 loop reads CASSLAWAGGYEQFF. CDR3 sequence (DNA): TGTGCCAGCAGCTTAGCGTGGGCGGGGGGGTACGAGCAGTTCTTC.